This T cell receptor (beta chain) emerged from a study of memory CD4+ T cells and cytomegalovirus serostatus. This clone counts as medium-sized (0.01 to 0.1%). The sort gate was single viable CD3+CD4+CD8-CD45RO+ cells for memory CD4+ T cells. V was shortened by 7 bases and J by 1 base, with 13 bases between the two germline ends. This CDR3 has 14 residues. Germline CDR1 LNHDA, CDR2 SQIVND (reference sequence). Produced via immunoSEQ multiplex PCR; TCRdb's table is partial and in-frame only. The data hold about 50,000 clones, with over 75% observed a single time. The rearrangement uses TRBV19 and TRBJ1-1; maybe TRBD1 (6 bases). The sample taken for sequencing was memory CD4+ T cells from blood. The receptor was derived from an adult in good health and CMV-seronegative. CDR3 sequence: CASTIQGRNTEAFF. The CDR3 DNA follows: TGTGCCAGTACCATACAGGGAAGGAACACTGAAGCTTTCTTT.